Listed below are T cell receptor beta chains from one sample, sequenced in a study of blood T cell repertoires in COVID-19. The repertoire was sequenced with immunoSEQ multiplex PCR; TCRdb's copy has only in-frame clones and lacks some. The sample gives around 75,000 clones, roughly 86% of which show up once; 3.5% to 5% is in the top ten. Sequencing input: peripheral blood. These receptors came from a man between 65 and 85 years old with active COVID-19. CDR3s include the opening cysteine and the closing phenylalanine or tryptophan. D genes are given only for firm matches. Clone size is not always given. Where it is, it says once, few, many or a class for expanded clones.

TRBV18,.,TRBJ1-5,few,CASSPGGGNQPQHF,TGTGCCAGCTCACCGGGGGGTGGCAATCAGCCCCAGCATTTT
TRBV5-4,.,TRBJ1-2,few,CARIFGYGYTF,TGTGCCAGGATTTTCGGCTATGGCTACACCTTC
TRBV5-1,.,TRBJ2-5,.,CASSLDRVTETQYF,TGCGCCAGCAGCTTGGACAGGGTAACGGAGACCCAGTACTTC
TRBV4-3,.,TRBJ1-5,.,CASSQQHISGYQPQHF,TGCGCCAGCAGCCAACAGCATATCAGCGGTTATCAGCCCCAGCATTTT
TRBV10-3,TRBD1,TRBJ2-7,.,CAISGATGSEQYF,TGTGCCATCAGTGGGGCGACAGGGTCCGAGCAGTACTTC
TRBV3-1/TRBV3-2,.,TRBJ1-1,.,CASSQGGTGNTEAFF,TGTGCCAGCAGCCAAGGCGGGACGGGGAACACTGAAGCTTTCTTT
TRBV30,.,TRBJ2-3,.,CAWSRVVGTQYF,TGTGCCTGGAGCAGGGTGGTGGGTACGCAGTATTTT
TRBV3-1/TRBV3-2,.,TRBJ1-1,.,CASSQMRGQLVNTEAFF,TGTGCCAGCAGCCAGATGAGGGGACAACTTGTGAACACTGAAGCTTTCTTT
TRBV7-2,.,TRBJ1-4,once,CASSPPTGTYEKLFF,TGTGCCAGCAGCCCCCCGACAGGAACATATGAAAAACTGTTTTTT
TRBV3-1/TRBV3-2,.,TRBJ2-7,.,CASSRRAYEQYF,TGTGCCAGCAGCCGGCGGGCCTACGAGCAGTACTTC
TRBV7-2,TRBD2,TRBJ2-7,.,CASSPLAGGPFSREQYF,TGTGCCAGCAGCCCACTAGCGGGAGGGCCCTTCTCTCGGGAGCAGTACTTC
TRBV6-2/TRBV6-3,.,TRBJ2-3,.,CASSYSGGRGGTDTQYF,TGTGCCAGCAGTTACTCGGGGGGTCGGGGAGGCACAGATACGCAGTATTTT
TRBV7-8,.,TRBJ2-3,.,CASSWRASPSTDTQYF,TGTGCCAGCAGCTGGAGGGCTAGCCCTAGCACAGATACGCAGTATTTT
TRBV19,TRBD1,TRBJ2-7,few,CASSMGGQGAYEQYF,TGTGCCAGTAGTATGGGGGGACAGGGGGCCTACGAGCAGTACTTC
TRBV30,TRBD2,TRBJ2-3,.,CAWSPGTSGSLGWADTQYF,TGTGCCTGGAGCCCAGGGACTAGCGGGAGTCTGGGGTGGGCAGATACGCAGTATTTT
TRBV11-3,.,TRBJ1-3,.,CASSLGSGANTIYF,TGTGCCAGCAGCTTAGGATCGGGTGCGAACACCATATATTTT
TRBV11-3,TRBD1,TRBJ2-1,.,CASSPGQGKYNEQFF,TGTGCCAGCAGCCCCGGACAGGGGAAGTACAATGAGCAGTTCTTC
TRBV11-3,.,TRBJ1-5,few,CASSPQGIPGQPQHF,TGTGCCAGCAGCCCCCAGGGGATTCCCGGTCAGCCCCAGCATTTT
TRBV7-8,TRBD1,TRBJ1-6,.,CASSLAGTGGVGRSYNSPLHF,TGTGCCAGCAGCTTAGCCGGGACAGGGGGTGTGGGGAGATCCTATAATTCACCCCTCCACTTT
TRBV6-5,TRBD2,TRBJ2-7,once,CASSPLAGTAYEQYF,TGTGCCAGCAGTCCTCTAGCGGGGACGGCCTACGAGCAGTACTTC
TRBV28,TRBD2,TRBJ2-3,.,CASRPRGADTQYF,TGTGCCAGCAGGCCCCGGGGGGCAGATACGCAGTATTTT
TRBV18,.,TRBJ2-4,.,CASSPRQAVAKNIQYF,TGTGCCAGCTCACCCCGACAGGCCGTAGCCAAAAACATTCAGTACTTC
TRBV3-1/TRBV3-2,.,TRBJ2-1,.,CASSQEARQRNEQFF,TGTGCCAGCAGCCAAGAGGCCAGACAGCGCAATGAGCAGTTCTTC
TRBV6-5,TRBD2,TRBJ2-3,.,CASMPSGGDTQYF,TGTGCCAGCATGCCTAGCGGTGGAGATACGCAGTATTTT
TRBV19,.,TRBJ2-1,.,CASSIDHLGREQFF,TGTGCCAGTAGTATAGACCACCTGGGGCGGGAGCAGTTCTTC
TRBV2,TRBD2,TRBJ2-1,.,CASSEAGGLARYNEQFF,TGTGCCAGCAGTGAAGCGGGGGGACTAGCTCGCTACAATGAGCAGTTCTTC
TRBV11-2,TRBD2,TRBJ2-7,.,CASSLGLAGAPYEQYF,TGTGCCAGCAGCTTAGGGCTAGCGGGAGCCCCCTACGAGCAGTACTTC
TRBV9,TRBD2,TRBJ2-3,.,CASSAPPLAARTDTQYF,TGTGCCAGCAGCGCCCCACCACTAGCGGCCCGCACAGATACGCAGTATTTT
TRBV27,.,TRBJ1-2,.,CASRLKPTGSYGYTF,TGTGCCAGCAGGCTTAAACCGACAGGCAGCTATGGCTACACCTTC
TRBV5-4,TRBD1,TRBJ2-5,.,CASRDGQGAETQYF,TGTGCCAGCAGGGATGGACAGGGGGCAGAGACCCAGTACTTC
TRBV6-2/TRBV6-3,TRBD1,TRBJ1-5,once,CASSYPGTGDQPQHF,TGTGCCAGCAGTTACCCCGGGACAGGGGATCAGCCCCAGCATTTT
TRBV11-2,.,TRBJ2-1,.,CASSLDPGDEQFF,TGTGCCAGCAGCTTAGATCCAGGGGATGAGCAGTTCTTC
TRBV18,.,TRBJ2-4,.,CASSPTTGTKNIQYF,TGTGCCAGCTCACCTACAACAGGGACCAAAAACATTCAGTACTTC
TRBV27,.,TRBJ1-5,.,CASSFRGGHQPQHF,TGTGCCAGCAGTTTTAGAGGGGGTCATCAGCCCCAGCATTTT
TRBV9,TRBD2,TRBJ2-1,.,CASSTQTSGGDEQFF,TGTGCCAGCAGCACCCAGACTAGCGGCGGGGATGAGCAGTTCTTC
TRBV24-1,.,TRBJ2-3,.,CATSGGDTDTQYF,TGTGCCACCAGTGGGGGGGACACAGATACGCAGTATTTT
TRBV6-2/TRBV6-3,TRBD1,TRBJ1-6,.,CASSPDGTGVSGSPLHF,TGTGCCAGCAGCCCTGACGGGACAGGGGTATCGGGCTCACCCCTCCACTTT
TRBV13,.,TRBJ2-3,once,CASSPQGGPADTQYF,TGTGCCAGCAGCCCCCAGGGGGGCCCCGCAGATACGCAGTATTTT
TRBV27,TRBD1,TRBJ1-2,.,CASSPIRTGGGYGYTF,TGTGCCAGCAGCCCGATCCGGACAGGGGGCGGCTATGGCTACACCTTC
TRBV15,TRBD1,TRBJ2-7,.,CATSPQEDRGRSEQYF,TGTGCCACCAGCCCCCAAGAGGACAGGGGGCGCTCCGAGCAGTACTTC
TRBV7-2,TRBD2,TRBJ2-2,.,CASSWGALLAAQNTGELFF,TGTGCCAGCAGCTGGGGGGCCCTACTAGCGGCCCAGAACACCGGGGAGCTGTTTTTT